This TCR beta chain derives from a study of T cells in Graves' hyperthyroidism and ophthalmopathy. Researchers took RNA transcripts and amplified the TCR beta CDR3 regions from them. With the HTBI primer set, the TCR CDR3 went through a first round of RT-PCR. In TCRdb, the multiplex PCR reads were re-called with MiXCR into one record per CDR3 protein. In the table there are roughly 250,000 distinct CDR3 sequences, approximately 14% of which are singletons. The sample, blood from the first hyperthyroidism diagnosis, precedes any ophthalmopathy symptoms. This clonotype was counted only a few times. Sample: blood. This sequence was found in a woman aged 40 to 50 with Graves' hyperthyroidism that later progressed to Graves' ophthalmopathy.

The CDR3 is CASSYSRGNSPLHF. For the CDR3, the DNA is TGTGCCAGCAGTTACTCGAGGGGAAATTCACCCCTCCACTTT. The chain has TRBV6-5 and TRBJ1-6; possible D gene TRBD1, 5 bases. Germline CDR1 and CDR2: MNHEY and SVGAGI. With 0 bases removed from V and 7 bases from J, the gap between germline ends came to 7 bases. The CDR3 has 14 amino acids.